This TCR beta chain was sequenced in a study of T cell responses to AZD1222 COVID-19 vaccine (dated by TCRdb to about 2021). With respect to the entire study: TCR sequencing was performed for roughly 250 trial participants, of whom approximately 200 were given two doses of AZD1222 and approximately 25 were given two doses of MenACWY control vaccine. Trial participants were enrolled by age into 18-55, 56-69 and 70-plus year subgroups, with roughly 160, 29 and 62 TCR-sequenced participants respectively.

Remarks on this clone: This clone's antigen is unknown. Nothing much larger sits one base from this clone, and base qualities are not available.

The time point label, read with the paper, signifies: about 28 days (+/-7) after the second vaccine dose. AZD1222 recipients whose second dose came at about 4 weeks and those whose second dose came at about 12 weeks were combined into one group, since spike-specific TCR depth and breadth did not differ between the two schedules. Vaccinee samples came from UK trials COV001 and COV002, including a single-blind randomized controlled phase 2/3 trial of AZD1222 (ChAdOx1 nCoV-19) in healthy adults. For TCRbeta chain sequencing, PBMC samples from trial participants were taken at day 0 and at day 28 after the second dose. What the study reported, not specific to this receptor: Spike-specific TCR breadth and depth rose significantly after two AZD1222 doses compared with day 0 and with MenACWY recipients. In the small 56-69-year group, the increase in depth fell short of significance, most likely because of low power. The whole spike protein was spanned by vaccine-associated CD4 TCRs, and dominant responses were seen in regions 160-218 and 743-854. Only a handful of AZD1222 recipients were SARS-CoV-2 seropositive at baseline, limiting conclusions about previously exposed vaccinees. Participants were mostly white British and included more females than males, and it was suggested by the authors that clonal diversity may have been underestimated. Nearly half of unique spike-specific TCRs reportedly recognized epitopes outside regions mutated in the B.1.351 and B.1.1.7 variants. Because no day 14 peak-response samples were available, the repertoires could be characterized only after the peak T cell response.

The CDR3 regions of human TCRbeta chains were subjected to immunosequencing. Per the original workflow: TCRs in the repertoires were matched against a reference library of SARS-CoV-2-specific TCRs that had been generated with the MIRA antigen-specificity platform. Breadth was defined as the fraction of unique TCRs that were SARS-CoV-2-associated, and depth was defined as the fraction of total T cells that were SARS-CoV-2-associated. Using the MIRA data, each spike-specific TCR was assigned both to the spike region to which the TCR was reactive and to a CD4 or CD8 class. Log10-transformed breadth and depth values were compared by one-way ANOVA with Sidak's multiple comparisons tests. TCRdb limited this immuneACCESS table to in-frame rearrangements with V and J called. A share of clones is missing; checked studies link under half to unresolved V genes, and the rest is unexplained. The V and J calls and clone size were taken over from that table, and D and trimming were inferred from the DNA. The sample contains 90,000 to 120,000 clones, around 92% of them found a single time. The ten biggest clones cover roughly 9% of the sample.

CDR1 and CDR2 (MNHEY, SMNVEV) derive from the germline V gene (reference sequence). V loses 3 bases, J loses 0 bases, and the germline ends lie 26 bases apart. The CDR3 sequence holds 20 residues, the cysteine and phenylalanine included. The retained sequence is limited to the CDR3, 60 bases, with the frame set at the first base. The sequence was obtained from an adult who received the AZD1222 COVID-19 vaccine. Sequencing used peripheral blood, obtained 28 days after the second AZD1222 dose. Here the chain combines TRBV27 and TRBJ1-1, with TRBD1 tentatively as D gene (5 bases match). The sequenced DNA is TGTGCCAGCAGTTTTGCTCGAACGGGACCCCAAAAGGGCATGAACACTGAAGCTTTCTTT. This yields the protein CASSFARTGPQKGMNTEAFF.